The clone carrying this TCR beta chain showed up just a few times. The data are from a study of PD-L1 blockade in urothelial cancer. Assay: immunoSEQ multiplex PCR; the TCRdb copy retains only in-frame clones and omits some. The sample holds 35,000 to 45,000 clones, approximately 34% seen once. Germline V gene lookup returns CDR1 SGHNT and CDR2 YENEEA. This CDR3 contains 15 residues. Trimming took 5 bases from V and 0 from J, leaving 11 bases between them. The chain recombines TRBV11-3 with TRBJ1-3; D is unresolved. This clonotype originated in a man in his sixties with urothelial cancer. The sample here was tumor tissue, taken before atezolizumab (anti-PD-L1) treatment. The CDR3 is CASSEGRISGNTIYF. The DNA for the CDR3 is TGTGCCAGCAGCGAAGGCCGGATCTCTGGAAACACCATATATTTT.